This T cell receptor (beta chain) was recorded in a study of cytomegalovirus exposure and HLA in healthy donors. Study results and caveats: TCR beta sequences numbering 16,951 were associated with HLA alleles at 0.05 false discovery rate in a later analysis. Reports described diagnosis of cytomegalovirus status by the classifier as highly specific and sensitive.

PCR primers comprised 60 Vbeta and 13 Jbeta primers. TCRdb keeps only in-frame clones here, not all; method: immunoSEQ multiplex PCR. The sample consists of more than 150,000 clones, around 78% of them appearing once. V was pared by 4 bases and J by 3 bases, with 9 bases between. The CDR3 totals 14 residues. Germline loops: CDR1 LNHDA, CDR2 SQIVND (reference sequence). In regard to this clone: What it recognizes is unknown.

Sequencing was carried out using PBMCs. This receptor was identified in a woman aged 40 to 55 in good health and CMV-seropositive. This chain links TRBV19 with TRBJ2-2; D is perhaps TRBD1 (5 bases). As DNA, the CDR3 is TGTGCCAGTAGTAATCAGGGCTACACCGGGGAGCTGTTTTTT. Translated: CASSNQGYTGELFF.